This entry lists 30 T cell receptor beta chains sequenced from one sample in a study of beta chain features in type 1 diabetes. Since all of the isolated RNA was reverse transcribed, expressed TCRB transcripts were what got sequenced. Clones were read by immunoSEQ multiplex PCR, and TCRdb kept only the in-frame ones, dropping some. Among 230,000 or so clones listed, 16% were seen once. Their specific antigens are unknown. Study conclusions and caveats: TCRB CDR3s from Type 1 diabetes patients were moderately but significantly shorter in all four CD4+ subsets.

The sequenced sample consisted of naive CD4+ T cells from blood. The receptor set was obtained from a young man with type 1 diabetes.

Only a few counts were recorded for this clone. This chain joins TRBV7-9 and TRBJ2-7; TRBD2 aligns across 8 bases. CDR3 length equals 14 residues. V trimming: 5 bases; J trimming: 3 bases; junction bases outside the gene matches: 6. Germline V lookup: CDR1 SEHNR, CDR2 FQNEAQ (reference sequence). CDR3 sequence reads: CASSLSGSFYEQYF. In nucleotides, the CDR3 is TGTGCCAGCAGCCTAAGCGGGAGCTTCTACGAGCAGTACTTC. Full variable domain (missing parts from reference TRBV7-9 and TRBJ2-7): DTGVSQNPRHKITKRGQNVTFRCDPISEHNRLYWYRQTLGQGPEFLTYFQNEAQLEKSRLLSDRFSAERPKGSFSTLEIQRTEQGDSAMYLCASSLSGSFYEQYFGPGTRLTVT.

In this sample, this clone turned up a few times. The V gene is TRBV7-2, the J gene TRBJ2-1; D unresolved. This CDR3 is 14 amino acids long. CDR1 is SGHTA and CDR2 is FQGNSA in the germline V gene. Between the trimmed V and J ends, which lost 1 base and 7 bases, there was a span of 11 bases. For the CDR3, the DNA is TGTGCCAGCAGCTTAGGCGGCAGTAAGAATGAGCAGTTCTTC. This sequence encodes CASSLGGSKNEQFF.

This clone appeared a few times. CDR3 residues: CSVVPLKNTEAFF. In DNA, the CDR3 is TGCAGCGTTGTCCCTTTAAAGAACACTGAAGCTTTCTTT. The chain has TRBV29-1 and TRBJ1-1; D uncertain. The CDR3 extends over 13 amino acids. Trimming left V 4 bases short and J 1 base short, with 10 bases between. Germline V gene sequence: CDR1 SQVTM, CDR2 ANQGSEA.

This clone was picked up a small number of times. This sequence joins TRBV4-1 and TRBJ2-1, with TRBD2 as a possible D gene (5 bases). The CDR3 is 15 amino acids. Germline CDR1 reads MGHRA; CDR2 reads YSYEKL. V lost 3 bases and J 0 bases, leaving 9 bases between the germline ends. Here the CDR3 reads CASSHSGTSYNEQFF. CDR3 DNA sequence: TGCGCCAGCAGCCACAGCGGTACCTCCTACAATGAGCAGTTCTTC.

This clone was picked up a small number of times. In the same sample, other DNA sequences code for this CDR3. V and J are TRBV29-1 and TRBJ1-1; D gene uncertain. Trimming removed 4 bases at V and 1 base at J, with 4 bases between. CDR3 length equals 11 residues. Germline CDR1 is SQVTM and CDR2 is ANQGSEA. In nucleotides, the CDR3 is TGCAGCGTTGTAGGGAACACTGAAGCTTTCTTT. This gives the protein CSVVGNTEAFF.

This chain uses TRBV28 with TRBJ2-1; no clear D. V was cut by 7 bases and J by 5 bases, with 12 bases left in between. The germline V gene encodes CDR1 MDHEN and CDR2 SYDVKM. The CDR3 has 13 amino acids. CDR3 sequence: CASKPELNNEQFF. As DNA, the CDR3 is TGTGCCAGCAAACCAGAACTGAACAATGAGCAGTTCTTC.

As for this clone: Other DNA sequences of this sample code for an identical CDR3. The chain joins TRBV28 to TRBJ2-5; D not certain. This CDR3 comprises 10 residues. The germline gives CDR1 MDHEN, CDR2 SYDVKM. Trimming stripped 6 bases from V and 2 bases from J, with 1 base between. CDR3 DNA: TGTGCCAGCAGACAAGAGACCCAGTACTTC. This translates into CASRQETQYF.

The V call is TRBV30, the J call TRBJ2-3; no definite D call. V gave up 1 base and J gave up 11 bases, with 10 bases separating them. The V gene's germline CDR1 is GTSNPN and CDR2 SVGIG (reference sequence). The CDR3 sequence is 11 residues long. The CDR3 DNA sequence: TGTGCCTGGAGTGCCCGAATGGGGCAGTATTTT. Amino acids: CAWSARMGQYF.

This clone was seen a few times. The chain recombines TRBV7-9 with TRBJ2-3; a possible D gene is TRBD1 (5 bases). Germline CDR1 is SEHNR and CDR2 is FQNEAQ (reference sequence). This CDR3 comprises 14 residues. Trimming left V 3 bases short and J 1 base short, with 8 bases between. The CDR3, as DNA: TGTGCCAGCAGCTTCGAAGGGGGCACAGATACGCAGTATTTT. Protein sequence: CASSFEGGTDTQYF.

The chain employs TRBV7-2 and TRBJ1-2; D not certain. V lost 5 bases and J lost 7, with 17 bases in between. Germline V gene sequence: CDR1 SGHTA, CDR2 FQGNSA. The CDR3 consists of 14 residues. The CDR3 coding sequence is TGTGCCAGCAGCCTCCCTTCGGGTAGCGGTGGCTACACCTTC. Translation gives CASSLPSGSGGYTF.

This clone was detected a few times. This sequence joins TRBV7-2 and TRBJ2-1; 11 nucleotides align to TRBD1. Germline trimming cut 5 bases from V and 9 bases from J; bases unmatched to any gene: 9. Germline CDR1 and CDR2: SGHTA and FQGNSA. The CDR3 has 15 residues. CDR3 coding DNA: TGTGCCAGCAGCCAAAGAGCCGGGACAGGGGGTGAGCAGTTCTTC. Protein sequence: CASSQRAGTGGEQFF.

This rearrangement joins TRBV6-4 to TRBJ2-1, with D possibly being TRBD1 or TRBD2 (6 bases each). With 8 bases removed from V and 9 bases from J, the gap between germline ends came to 20 bases. This CDR3 has 14 residues. Germline values: CDR1 MRHNA, CDR2 SNTAGT. CDR3 in amino acids: CASQRGGGLGEQFF. The CDR3 nucleotides read TGTGCCAGCCAACGCGGAGGGGGATTGGGTGAGCAGTTCTTC.

The chain carries TRBV7-9 and TRBJ2-5; D remains unclear. Germline CDR1 SEHNR, CDR2 FQNEAQ (reference sequence). The CDR3 has 14 residues. Between the trimmed V and J ends, which lost 11 bases and 4 bases, there was a span of 20 bases. Here the CDR3 DNA reads TGTGCCGAACGTTATGAGTCTGTCGGAGAGACCCAGTACTTC. Amino acid sequence: CAERYESVGETQYF.

This clone was seen a few times. The rearrangement links TRBV29-1 to TRBJ2-5; TRBD2 matches at 11 bases. Germline CDR1 is SQVTM and CDR2 is ANQGSEA. The V segment lost 4 bases and the J segment 5 bases; nucleotides outside the gene matches: 3. This CDR3 has 13 amino acids. The CDR3 protein is CSVGTSGWETQYF. The CDR3 DNA reads TGCAGCGTTGGGACTAGCGGGTGGGAGACCCAGTACTTC.

The chain employs TRBV7-2 and TRBJ2-3, with D perhaps matching TRBD1 or TRBD2 (6 bases each). V lost 2 bases to trimming and J lost 1 base, with 13 bases between them. Germline V gene sequence: CDR1 SGHTA, CDR2 FQGNSA. This CDR3 spans 16 amino acids. The CDR3 is CASSLSWGAGTDTQYF. The CDR3 DNA reads as TGTGCCAGCAGCTTATCTTGGGGGGCAGGCACAGATACGCAGTATTTT.

The sample holds a few counts of this clone. The chain carries TRBV7-8 and TRBJ2-1, with D tentatively TRBD2 (6 bases). Germline loops: CDR1 SGHVS, CDR2 FQNEAQ. The CDR3 totals 14 residues. Trimming pared 6 bases from V and 6 bases from J, leaving 15 bases between. CDR3: CASSTVGTPNEQFF. The CDR3 nucleotides are TGTGCCAGCAGTACTGTCGGGACTCCCAATGAGCAGTTCTTC. Supplemented by reference TRBV7-8 and TRBJ2-1, the full variable domain reads GAGVSQSPRYKVAKRGQDVALRCDPISGHVSLFWYQQALGQGPEFLTYFQNEAQLDKSGLPSDRFFAERPEGSVSTLKIQRTQQEDSAVYLCASSTVGTPNEQFFGPGTRLTVL.

This clone was seen more than once but under ten times. The chain recombines TRBV25-1 with TRBJ2-5; D may be TRBD1 or TRBD2 (6 bases each). The V gene's germline CDR1 is MGHDK and CDR2 SYGVNS. Trimming pared 5 bases from V and 1 base from J, leaving 8 bases between. The CDR3 contains 13 residues. CDR3 loop: CASSTGAQETQYF. In nucleotides, the CDR3 is TGTGCCAGCAGTACGGGGGCCCAAGAGACCCAGTACTTC.

This clone was counted between two and nine times. The chain couples TRBV14 to TRBJ1-2; the D gene is possibly TRBD1 (5 bases). Looked up from germline, CDR1 is SGHDN and CDR2 is FVKESK. The CDR3 length is 12 residues. V dropped 5 bases and J dropped 8 bases, with 12 bases sitting between them. In nucleotides, the CDR3 is TGTGCCAGCAGCTATCGACAGTTAGGCTACACCTTC. Amino acid sequence: CASSYRQLGYTF.

The chain has TRBV30 and TRBJ2-2; D is unclear. The germline V and J ends were trimmed by 2 bases and 4 bases, with 5 bases remaining between them. Germline V gene data show CDR1 as GTSNPN and CDR2 as SVGIG (reference sequence). This CDR3 has 12 amino acids. The CDR3 protein is CAWSSITGELFF. The DNA for the CDR3 is TGTGCCTGGAGTTCGATCACCGGGGAGCTGTTTTTT.

The chain employs TRBV30 and TRBJ2-1; possibly TRBD1 for D (6 bases). The CDR3 runs to 14 residues. Trimming removed 0 bases at V and 3 bases at J, with 9 bases between. Germline V gene data show CDR1 as GTSNPN and CDR2 as SVGIG (reference sequence). Here the CDR3 reads CAWSVTGLYNEQFF. CDR3 coding DNA: TGTGCCTGGAGTGTGACAGGACTCTACAATGAGCAGTTCTTC.

The V and J genes are TRBV7-2 and TRBJ2-3, with D possibly TRBD2 on 6 matching bases. The germline gives CDR1 SGHTA, CDR2 FQGNSA. The CDR3 has 16 amino acids. Trimming removed 5 bases from V and 3 bases from J, with 18 bases in between. The CDR3 region has the DNA TGTGCCAGCAGCCTAGTACCTTTAGGGAGGACAGATACGCAGTATTTT. It is translated as CASSLVPLGRTDTQYF.

This clone appeared a few times. This rearrangement joins TRBV30 to TRBJ1-5; D unclear. Trimming took off 1 base at V and 6 bases at J, with 7 bases between the two ends. CDR1 is GTSNPN and CDR2 is SVGIG in the germline V gene (reference sequence). CDR3 length: 12 amino acids. Written as DNA, the CDR3 is TGTGCCTGGAGTGCGGGAGGTCAGCCCCAGCATTTT. Translating gives CAWSAGGQPQHF. The variable domain in full, with the rest retrieved from reference TRBV30 and TRBJ1-5, is SQTIHQWPATLVQPVGSPLSLECTVEGTSNPNLYWYRQAAGRGLQLLFYSVGIGQISSEVPQNLSASRPQDRQFILSSKKLLLSDSGFYLCAWSAGGQPQHFGDGTRLSIL.

This chain connects TRBV9 to TRBJ2-1; TRBD2 matches at 8 bases. The CDR3 sequence is 15 residues long. Looked up from germline, CDR1 is SGDLS and CDR2 is YYNGEE. The V segment lost 0 bases and the J segment 6 bases; nucleotides outside the gene matches: 5. The CDR3 coding sequence is TGTGCCAGCAGCGTAGCAGGACTAGCCCCCAATGAGCAGTTCTTC. Its protein is CASSVAGLAPNEQFF.

This clone has a handful of counts. The V and J genes are TRBV7-9 and TRBJ2-6; unclear D gene. This CDR3 is 15 amino acids long. The germline V gene has CDR1 SEHNR and CDR2 FQNEAQ (reference sequence). With 5 bases removed from V and 1 base from J, the gap between germline ends came to 9 bases. The CDR3 protein is CASSPPSSGANVLTF. DNA of the CDR3: TGTGCCAGCAGCCCACCCTCGTCTGGGGCCAACGTCCTGACTTTC.

This clone was picked up a small number of times. V and J are TRBV2 and TRBJ2-1, with TRBD2 identical over 13 bases. Germline CDR1 reads SNHLY; CDR2 reads FYNNEI. CDR3 length equals 14 residues. J lost 8 bases, V lost 5 bases, and 3 bases had no gene match. CDR3: CASSTSGRADEQFF. The CDR3 DNA sequence: TGTGCCAGCAGTACTAGCGGGAGGGCCGATGAGCAGTTCTTC. Full variable domain (rest looked up from reference TRBV2 and TRBJ2-1): EPEVTQTPSHQVTQMGQEVILRCVPISNHLYFYWYRQILGQKVEFLVSFYNNEISEKSEIFDDQFSVERPDGSNFTLKIRSTKLEDSAMYFCASSTSGRADEQFFGPGTRLTVL.

This clone was recorded a few times. This chain links TRBV7-2 with TRBJ2-5; maybe TRBD1 (6 bases). Trimming left V 8 bases short and J 0 bases short, with 16 bases between. The CDR3 contains 15 residues. Germline lookup yields CDR1 SGHTA and CDR2 FQGNSA. CDR3 nucleotide sequence: TGTGCCAGCGGGGACACGACCTCTTACCAAGAGACCCAGTACTTC. Protein sequence: CASGDTTSYQETQYF.

This clone was detected only a few times. The rearrangement uses TRBV27 and TRBJ2-7; perhaps TRBD2 as D (5 bases). This CDR3 has 14 residues. Germline V gene lookup returns CDR1 MNHEY and CDR2 SMNVEV (reference sequence). V gave up 2 bases and J gave up 0 bases, with 8 bases separating them. Written as DNA, the CDR3 is TGTGCCAGCAGTTTAGTGGGGAGCTCCTACGAGCAGTACTTC. Its translation is CASSLVGSSYEQYF.

This clone was seen once. The CDR3 loop reads CASSSGPRPYEQYF. For the CDR3, the DNA is TGTGCCAGCAGCTCGGGACCCCGCCCCTACGAGCAGTACTTC. The chain carries TRBV13 and TRBJ2-7; perhaps D is TRBD1 or TRBD2 (5 bases each). CDR1 and CDR2 from the germline V gene are PRHDT and FYEKMQ (reference sequence). The CDR3 spans 14 residues. With 4 bases removed from V and 2 bases from J, the gap between germline ends came to 12 bases.

The rearrangement uses TRBV13 and TRBJ2-1; D may be TRBD2 (6 bases). This CDR3 contains 15 residues. Trimming stripped 3 bases from V and 0 bases from J, with 9 bases between. The germline gives CDR1 PRHDT, CDR2 FYEKMQ (reference sequence). The CDR3 bases are TGTGCCAGCAGCTTGGGAGGCCGCTCCTACAATGAGCAGTTCTTC. It encodes CASSLGGRSYNEQFF.

This clone was seen more than once but under ten times. The chain carries TRBV7-9 and TRBJ2-7; D possibly matches TRBD1 or TRBD2 (5 bases each). The CDR3 has 15 amino acids. Between the trimmed V and J ends, which lost 5 bases and 2 bases, there was a span of 16 bases. Germline V gives CDR1 SEHNR, CDR2 FQNEAQ (reference sequence). The CDR3 spells CASSLHPQGPYEQYF. The CDR3 bases are TGTGCCAGCAGCCTACACCCCCAGGGACCCTACGAGCAGTACTTC.